The clone carrying this T cell receptor beta chain turned up a few times. Its antigen is as yet unknown. The sample belongs to a study of vaccination and CD4 T cells after COVID-19. Cultured CD4+ T cell DNA underwent sequencing with the Oncomine TCR Beta short-read assay. MiXCR, run by TCRdb on the PCR reads, gives a single entry per CDR3 protein. The sample contains roughly 13,000 distinct CDR3 sequences, 50% of which appear only once. As for treatment: roughly 10-day PBMC culture with coronavirus spike peptide pools or control peptides (ViraFEST assay). V lost 6 bases to trimming and J lost 0 bases, with 14 bases between them. This CDR3 has 15 amino acids. The germline V gene encodes CDR1 MNHNS and CDR2 SASEGT.

Sequenced material: CD4+ T cells from blood, cultured in vitro. This clonotype was obtained from a human donor who had recovered from COVID-19. The J gene is TRBJ1-1, the V gene TRBV6-1; a weak D match, TRBD1 (5 bases). CDR3 bases: TGTGCCAGCAGGGGGACGCATTCCATGAACACTGAAGCTTTCTTT. Translating gives CASRGTHSMNTEAFF.